The next 20 T cell receptor beta chains were all read from a single sample in a study of T cells in localized non-small cell lung cancer. Generated by immunoSEQ multiplex PCR, the TCRdb table keeps only in-frame clones and is missing some. The sample consists of tens of thousands of clones, 70% to 90% of them appearing once. The input for sequencing was peripheral blood, taken before any cancer treatment. These receptors were taken from a male donor at least 60 years old with stage III lung adenocarcinoma.

The V call is TRBV19, the J call TRBJ1-1; no definite D call. Germline V gene lookup returns CDR1 LNHDA and CDR2 SQIVND (reference sequence). V lost 8 bases to trimming and J lost 1 base, with 8 bases between them. CDR3 length: 12 residues. This CDR3 is CASDFGNTEAFF. The CDR3 DNA sequence: TGTGCCAGTGATTTCGGGAACACTGAAGCTTTCTTT.

The rearrangement joins TRBV5-6 to TRBJ2-2; D uncertain. The CDR3 has 16 residues. Germline assignment: CDR1 SGHDT and CDR2 YYEEEE. The V gene lost 3 bases and the J gene lost 1 base, with 13 bases spanning the gap. The CDR3 bases are TGTGCCAGCAGCTCCCCGGGTAGCCTGAACACCGGGGAGCTGTTTTTT. Its translation: CASSSPGSLNTGELFF.

The chain joins TRBV5-1 to TRBJ1-4; TRBD1 is a possible D gene (5 bases). The CDR3 runs 14 residues. V lost 1 base and J 10 bases, leaving 14 bases between the germline ends. Germline lookup yields CDR1 SGHRS and CDR2 YFSETQ. The CDR3 DNA reads as TGCGCCAGCAGCTTGTCGGGCGGGGACGGAAAACTGTTTTTT. It codes for CASSLSGGDGKLFF. The complete variable domain, with remaining parts taken from reference TRBV5-1 and TRBJ1-4, reads KAGVTQTPRYLIKTRGQQVTLSCSPISGHRSVSWYQQTPGQGLQFLFEYFSETQRNKGNFPGRFSGRQFSNSRSEMNVSTLELGDSALYLCASSLSGGDGKLFFGSGTQLSVL.

This clone was observed once. The V call is TRBV6-5, the J call TRBJ2-5, with D possibly being TRBD1 (5 bases). V dropped 4 bases and J dropped 1 base, with 10 bases sitting between them. The CDR3 runs 14 residues. Germline CDR1 reads MNHEY; CDR2 reads SVGAGI. CDR3 DNA: TGTGCCAGCAGTTCATTACAGGTCCAAGAGACCCAGTACTTC. Amino acid sequence: CASSSLQVQETQYF.

This sequence joins TRBV28 and TRBJ2-1, with TRBD2 as a possible D gene (6 bases). Germline values: CDR1 MDHEN, CDR2 SYDVKM. Trimming removed 8 bases from V and 1 base from J, with 15 bases in between. The CDR3 has 15 amino acids. The CDR3 loop is CASLKGRRSYNEQFF. Written as DNA, the CDR3 is TGTGCCAGCCTGAAAGGGAGGCGATCCTACAATGAGCAGTTCTTC.

The chain joins TRBV27 to TRBJ2-1; 8 bases match TRBD2. With 0 bases clipped from V and 3 bases from J, the junction kept 1 base outside the gene matches. CDR3 size: 15 residues. In germline, CDR1 is MNHEY, CDR2 SMNVEV (reference sequence). The CDR3 loop is CASSLSSGSYNEQFF. As DNA, the CDR3 is TGTGCCAGCAGTTTATCGAGCGGGAGCTACAATGAGCAGTTCTTC.

CDR3 bases: TGTGCCAGCAGCGTAGGTGATGATCAGCCCCAGCATTTT. Its protein product is CASSVGDDQPQHF. The rearrangement links TRBV7-9 to TRBJ1-5; D unclear. V lost 5 bases, J lost 5 bases, and 10 bases lay in between. Germline loops: CDR1 SEHNR, CDR2 FQNEAQ (reference sequence). The CDR3 totals 13 residues.

The gene calls are TRBV14 and TRBJ1-2; tentative D call: TRBD1 (5 bases). Trimming left V 5 bases short and J 10 bases short, with 14 bases between. Germline assignment: CDR1 SGHDN and CDR2 FVKESK. The CDR3 runs 12 residues. The CDR3 sequence is CASSSRWGSYTF. CDR3 nucleotides: TGTGCCAGCAGCTCCCGGTGGGGGTCCTACACCTTC.

The chain combines TRBV19 with TRBJ2-5; 15 bases align to TRBD2. CDR3 size: 16 residues. Germline values: CDR1 LNHDA, CDR2 SQIVND (reference sequence). V was pared by 4 bases and J by 4 bases, with 4 bases of the junction left unmatched. The CDR3 reads CASSRTSGRGGETQYF. For the CDR3, the DNA is TGTGCCAGTAGTAGGACTAGCGGGAGGGGAGGAGAGACCCAGTACTTC.

This chain connects TRBV4-2 to TRBJ1-2; unclear D gene. This CDR3 has 14 residues. CDR1 and CDR2 (germline): LGHNA, YNFKEQ. V lost 0 bases and J lost 8, with 13 bases in between. The CDR3 DNA sequence: TGTGCCAGCAGCCAAGAAGCAGGAAGGGAGGGCTACACCTTC. It codes for CASSQEAGREGYTF.

The chain couples TRBV5-5 to TRBJ2-5, with unresolved D. Germline V gives CDR1 SGHKS, CDR2 YYEKEE (reference sequence). CDR3 length: 11 residues. V was trimmed by 0 bases and J by 4 bases, leaving 1 base between them. The CDR3: CASSLAETQYF. The CDR3 bases are TGTGCCAGCAGCTTGGCAGAGACCCAGTACTTC.

The chain recombines TRBV6-1 with TRBJ2-7; D remains ambiguous. CDR1 is MNHNS and CDR2 is SASEGT in the germline V gene. V was cut by 3 bases and J by 5 bases, with 5 bases left in between. This CDR3 is built from 11 residues. Written as DNA, the CDR3 is TGTGCCAGCAGTGATTTGGACGAGCAGTACTTC. This translates into CASSDLDEQYF.

CDR3 in amino acids: CSVLEMSSGNTIYF. CDR3 DNA: TGCAGCGTTCTTGAGATGAGCTCTGGAAACACCATATATTTT. The genes are TRBV29-1 and TRBJ1-3; D not certain. Trimming stripped 5 bases from V and 0 bases from J, with 11 bases between. The CDR3 is 14 residues long. CDR1 SQVTM and CDR2 ANQGSEA come from the germline V gene.

The chain couples TRBV5-1 to TRBJ2-1, with 8 bases lining up with TRBD2. Germline V gives CDR1 SGHRS, CDR2 YFSETQ. This CDR3 has 16 amino acids. After removal of 0 bases from V and 4 bases from J, the junction contained 6 bases not matched to a gene. CDR3 in amino acids: CASSLDFGGEYNEQFF. CDR3 DNA sequence: TGCGCCAGCAGCTTGGACTTCGGGGGGGAATACAATGAGCAGTTCTTC.

V gene TRBV7-6 combines with J gene TRBJ2-1, with unresolved D. The CDR3 is 14 amino acids. Germline assignment: CDR1 SGHVS and CDR2 FNYEAQ. The V end was cut by 1 base, the J end by 4 bases, with 8 bases between. This CDR3 is CASSLEADYNEQFF. The CDR3 DNA sequence: TGTGCCAGCAGCTTAGAGGCGGATTACAATGAGCAGTTCTTC.

This rearrangement joins TRBV6-1 to TRBJ1-2, with 10 positions matching TRBD1. The V segment lost 2 bases and the J segment 8 bases; nucleotides outside the gene matches: 11. Germline V gene data show CDR1 as MNHNS and CDR2 as SASEGT. This CDR3 spans 16 amino acids. The CDR3 bases are TGTGCCAGCAGTGAAAGTTTTAGGACAGGGGGTAAAGGCTACACCTTC. Its translation is CASSESFRTGGKGYTF.

This clone has just one count. J is TRBJ2-7 and V is TRBV2; 7 bases are shared with TRBD1. The J segment lost 9 bases and the V segment lost 5 bases, leaving 7 bases of the junction unmatched. CDR1 SNHLY and CDR2 FYNNEI come from the germline V gene. The CDR3 sequence is 12 residues long. CDR3 sequence reads: CASSPTGNRQYF. The CDR3 DNA reads as TGTGCCAGCAGTCCGACAGGGAATAGGCAGTACTTC. Full variable domain (outside the CDR3, taken from reference TRBV2 and TRBJ2-7): EPEVTQTPSHQVTQMGQEVILRCVPISNHLYFYWYRQILGQKVEFLVSFYNNEISEKSEIFDDQFSVERPDGSNFTLKIRSTKLEDSAMYFCASSPTGNRQYFGPGTRLTVT.

On this clone: At the DNA level, this CDR3 is encoded by other sequences in the same sample as well. This rearrangement joins TRBV7-9 to TRBJ1-2, with a tentative D call TRBD1 (6 bases). CDR1 SEHNR and CDR2 FQNEAQ come from the germline V gene (reference sequence). Trimming pared 3 bases from V and 6 bases from J, leaving 11 bases between. This CDR3 contains 13 residues. The CDR3 bases are TGTGCCAGCAGCTTGACAGGTGCTAATGGCTACACCTTC. Translated: CASSLTGANGYTF.

The chain carries TRBV27 and TRBJ2-3; D possibly corresponds to TRBD1 (6 bases). This CDR3 is built from 15 residues. Trimming shortened V by 4 bases and J by 2 bases, and 13 bases separated the two germline ends. Germline CDR1 and CDR2: MNHEY and SMNVEV (reference sequence). The chain's CDR3 is CASSWGLRNTDTQYF. CDR3 coding DNA: TGTGCCAGCAGTTGGGGGCTCAGAAACACAGATACGCAGTATTTT.

The CDR3 region is CASSPREGTEAFF. For the CDR3, the DNA is TGTGCCAGCAGCCCGAGAGAGGGCACTGAAGCTTTCTTT. The chain employs TRBV7-3 and TRBJ1-1; no reliable D call. Germline V CDR1 and CDR2: SGHTA, FQGTGA. Trimming stripped 5 bases from V and 4 bases from J, with 11 bases between. There are 13 residues in the CDR3.